This T cell receptor (beta chain) comes out of a study of Ad26.COV2.S vaccination and SARS-CoV-2 variants. Study overall: The donor was enrolled in the Ad26.COV2.S arm of the COV1001 trial.

This sample's treatment: roughly 18 received Ad26.COV2.S at low or high dose, single or two shots; 5 received placebo; per-sample allocation not given. Samples analyzed were those drawn on day 63 after the first vaccine or placebo injection. An Ad26 vector that expressed Wuhan-strain SARS-CoV-2 spike constituted the vaccine. Findings and caveats of the study: The TCR-based breadth and depth measures might underestimate overall T cell responses.

Regarding this clone: The antigen is undetermined.

Produced via immunoSEQ multiplex PCR; TCRdb's table is partial and in-frame only. This table has about 500,000 clones, roughly nine tenths appearing once. The trim removed 4 bases at V and 3 bases at J, leaving 9 bases unmatched. The CDR3 runs to 15 residues. Germline V gene data show CDR1 as SGDLS and CDR2 as YYNGEE. This receptor was identified in a person aged 18-60 years who received the Ad26.COV2.S COVID-19 vaccine or a placebo. This specimen consisted of peripheral blood, obtained in a trial of Ad26.COV2.S vaccine versus placebo. V usage is TRBV9 and J usage is TRBJ1-2, with 7 bases fitting TRBD1. The CDR3 DNA sequence: TGTGCCAGCAGCACATTAGGGGGCGGATACTATGGCTACACCTTC. It yields the protein CASSTLGGGYYGYTF.